This TCR beta chain was identified in a study of beta chain features in type 1 diabetes. Study conclusions and caveats: Researchers could not determine here whether HLA type influences TCRB rearrangement. Shortening that was moderate but significant affected the TCRB CDR3s of Type 1 diabetes patients in all four CD4+ subsets. Lower insertion and higher deletion counts appeared at VDJ junctions in type 1 diabetes patients.

A few counts support this clone. Its target is not known. What was sequenced were expressed TCRB transcripts, since all of the isolated RNA had been reverse transcribed. TCRdb keeps only in-frame clones here, not all; method: immunoSEQ multiplex PCR. Among over 150,000 clones, roughly 8% were seen once, and the ten largest hold 0.5%. V was clipped by 5 bases and J by 4 bases, with 16 bases between them. Germline values: CDR1 GTSNPN, CDR2 SVGIG (reference sequence). This CDR3 spans 14 amino acids. The TCR originated in a man aged 18-30 years with type 1 diabetes. Source material: central memory CD4+ T cells from blood. The V gene is TRBV30, the J gene TRBJ2-3; D might be TRBD2 (6 bases). The CDR3 spells CAWDGGGGSDTQYF. CDR3 coding DNA: TGTGCCTGGGACGGCGGAGGAGGGTCAGATACGCAGTATTTT. The full variable domain, its missing parts supplied by reference TRBV30 and TRBJ2-3, is SQTIHQWPATLVQPVGSPLSLECTVEGTSNPNLYWYRQAAGRGLQLLFYSVGIGQISSEVPQNLSASRPQDRQFILSSKKLLLSDSGFYLCAWDGGGGSDTQYFGPGTRLTVL.